This T cell receptor beta chain was recorded in a study of blood T cell repertoires in COVID-19 (dated by TCRdb to the early 2020s). For the study in its entirety: The collaborator samples originated in the United States, Italy and Spain and spanned the acute and convalescent phases of COVID-19. The material from the prospective study consisted of cDNA or gDNA derived from T cells, B-cell-depleted T cells, or PBMCs. Deeply sampled blood TCRbeta repertoires from subjects exposed to, actively infected with, or recovered from COVID-19 were included in the dataset. The repertoires were released in a freely available public database meant as a resource for research on the immune response to SARS-CoV-2. Samples were obtained from the ongoing ImmuneRACE study (first 160 participants) and from about 1,300 subjects provided by 6 global collaborators. Sample metadata almost always included a de-identified subject ID, COVID-19 status, age in years and sex. Where HLA class I and class II types were available, the types were taken from metadata supplied by the sample provider, not from assay-based typing.

On this clone: It has no known antigen specificity. Base qualities were left out, and no much larger clone turns up one base away.

Study-wide conclusions, independent of this receptor: The amount of clinical and demographic metadata varied by source and participant and was provided uncurated.

TCRbeta CDR3 regions were amplified from genomic DNA using the immunoSEQ Assay, a bias-controlled multiplex PCR. Per the authors' processing: Nucleated cell counts per sample were estimated from amplification of reference gene primers within the assay. To quantify the absolute abundance of each unique TCRbeta CDR3 rearrangement, sequence reads were collapsed and filtered. For each sample, productive Simpson clonality was calculated by taking the square root of Simpson's diversity index across productive rearrangements. This immuneACCESS table, as held by TCRdb, lists in-frame sequences with V and J called but not all clones. Of the missing ones, under half trace to an unresolved V gene in checked studies; the others have no known cause. The DNA gave D and trimming, while V, J and clone size come from that table. Counted in this sample were 200,000 to 300,000 clones; roughly 83% of them appeared once. The biggest ten clones account for roughly 2% of the sample.

Participants in the prospective study were aged roughly 18 to 100 years, lived in about two dozen United States geographic areas, and enrolled through a virtual design. In the prospective study, participants were assigned to cohorts based on the clinical history participants reported in a screening survey and a study questionnaire. Recovered participants in ImmuneRACE Cohort 3 were defined by two consecutive negative NP/OP PCR tests, clearance by a healthcare professional, or resolution of symptoms. In the prospective study, mobile phlebotomists collected whole blood, serum and a nasopharyngeal or oropharyngeal swab from each participant. Participants in the prospective study had the option to provide additional blood draws and questionnaires over a roughly 2-month period. Prospective study blood samples were shipped either frozen or at room temperature before DNA extraction. Sequencing used PBMCs or T cells enriched from blood (not recorded which). The receptor's source is a woman aged 45-65 years who had recovered from COVID-19.

The CDR3 protein sequence reads: CASRPGTSVEQYF. The DNA reads as follows: TGTGCCAGCAGGCCCGGGACTAGCGTAGAGCAGTACTTC. The rearranged chain carries TRBV2 and TRBJ2-7, and 10 bases in between align with TRBD2. Including cysteine and phenylalanine, the CDR3 has 13 amino acids. The CDR3 DNA has 39 bases and is translated from base 1. The germline V gene sets CDR1 to SNHLY and CDR2 to FYNNEI. Relative to germline, V is missing 6 bases and J is missing 7 bases, with 6 bases of the junction outside any gene match.